Shown below are 8 T cell receptor beta chains from a single sample sequenced in a study of blood T cells in healthy people across ages. Together with a sample-barcoded 5' primer, a J-beta primer mix was included in a second PCR lasting about 7 to 11 cycles. In TCRdb, the 5' RACE reads were re-called with MiXCR into one record per CDR3 protein. The data contain under 2,000,000 distinct CDR3 sequences, around 48% of them singletons. The sequenced material came from blood. The receptor set was obtained from a woman in her thirties or forties in good health.

The sample holds a few counts of this clonotype. This chain connects TRBV12-3 or TRBV12-4 to TRBJ2-1; the D is unclear. V was trimmed by 1 base and J by 10 bases, leaving 5 bases between them. This CDR3 region has 11 residues. In nucleotides, the CDR3 is TGTGCCAGCAGTTTAGAGACGGAGCAGTTCTTC. The encoded protein is CASSLETEQFF.

This clonotype was detected only a few times. The chain links TRBV5-1 to TRBJ2-1; D perhaps matches TRBD1 (5 bases). Trimming took 0 bases from V and 0 from J, leaving 10 bases between them. The V gene's germline CDR1 is SGHRS and CDR2 YFSETQ. The CDR3 runs 16 residues. For the CDR3, the DNA is TGCGCCAGCAGCTTGGGACAGACCAGCTCCTACAATGAGCAGTTCTTC. Residues: CASSLGQTSSYNEQFF.

This clonotype was seen only a few times. As DNA, the CDR3 is TGTGCCAGCAAGAGGGAGGAGGGCGGCAATCAGCCCCAGCATTTT. It translates to CASKREEGGNQPQHF. The V gene is TRBV12-3 or TRBV12-4, the J gene TRBJ1-5; D is ambiguous. V lost 7 bases, J lost 2 bases, and 15 bases lay in between. This CDR3 comprises 15 residues.

A word on this clonotype: An end of the junction differs from the germline gene, which may be a read error. This sequence joins TRBV27 and TRBJ2-3, with D unclear. The CDR3 has 14 amino acids. Per the germline V gene, CDR1 is MNHEY and CDR2 is SMNVEV (reference sequence). This CDR3 reads CVSSLGKATDTQYF. The CDR3 nucleotides are TGTGTCAGCAGTCTTGGGAAGGCCACAGATACGCAGTATTTT.

A few counts support this clonotype. This rearrangement joins TRBV6-5 to TRBJ2-1; 8 nucleotides agree with TRBD2. The CDR3 consists of 13 residues. The germline V gene has CDR1 MNHEY and CDR2 SVGAGI. The V and J ends lost 6 bases and 8 bases, in that order; junction bases with no gene match: 6. Here the CDR3 reads CASRPGGWDEQFF. For the CDR3, the DNA is TGTGCCAGCAGACCGGGGGGGTGGGATGAGCAGTTCTTC.

The chain couples TRBV5-1 to TRBJ2-5; 7 nucleotides match TRBD1. V lost 4 bases and J lost 5; bases outside the gene matches: 8. The CDR3 runs to 14 residues. Germline CDR1 SGHRS, CDR2 YFSETQ. This CDR3 reads CASSVGQSYETQYF. The CDR3 DNA follows: TGCGCCAGCAGCGTGGGACAGAGCTACGAGACCCAGTACTTC.

Remarks on this clonotype: A single base separates this from a much larger clone, so it may be a read error. The chain couples TRBV7-2 to TRBJ2-7; D possibly corresponds to TRBD2 (5 bases). Germline lookup yields CDR1 SGHTA and CDR2 FQGNSA. The V end was cut by 7 bases, the J end by 7 bases, with 23 bases between. CDR3 length: 15 amino acids. The CDR3, as DNA: TGTGCCAGCACCATAGAAGCCCTAGCCCTTAATGAGCAGTACTTC. This encodes CASTIEALALNEQYF.

A few counts support this clonotype. The chain has TRBV27 and TRBJ2-1; D remains ambiguous. Germline V lookup: CDR1 MNHEY, CDR2 SMNVEV (reference sequence). The CDR3 has 13 residues. V was cut by 6 bases and J by 6 bases, with 12 bases left in between. The DNA for the CDR3 is TGTGCCAGCAGCCTGCTAGGGCCCAATGAGCAGTTCTTC. Residues: CASSLLGPNEQFF.